This entry concerns a single T cell receptor beta chain. CDR1 and CDR2 (germline): MDHEN, SYDVKM. J lost 7 bases, V lost 4 bases, and 3 bases had no gene match. The CDR3 loop spans 14 amino acids. The sample is drawn from a study of cytomegalovirus exposure and HLA in healthy donors. Amplification used 60 Vbeta primers and 13 Jbeta primers. TCRdb keeps only in-frame clones here, not all; method: immunoSEQ multiplex PCR. This table holds about 200,000 clones. The chain couples TRBV28 to TRBJ1-6; 8 bases are shared with TRBD1. This receptor was taken from a girl aged 2-10 years in good health and CMV-seropositive. The sequencing input was PBMCs. As DNA, the CDR3 is TGTGCCAGCAGTTCCGGACAGGGAAATTCACCCCTCCACTTT. Amino acids: CASSSGQGNSPLHF.